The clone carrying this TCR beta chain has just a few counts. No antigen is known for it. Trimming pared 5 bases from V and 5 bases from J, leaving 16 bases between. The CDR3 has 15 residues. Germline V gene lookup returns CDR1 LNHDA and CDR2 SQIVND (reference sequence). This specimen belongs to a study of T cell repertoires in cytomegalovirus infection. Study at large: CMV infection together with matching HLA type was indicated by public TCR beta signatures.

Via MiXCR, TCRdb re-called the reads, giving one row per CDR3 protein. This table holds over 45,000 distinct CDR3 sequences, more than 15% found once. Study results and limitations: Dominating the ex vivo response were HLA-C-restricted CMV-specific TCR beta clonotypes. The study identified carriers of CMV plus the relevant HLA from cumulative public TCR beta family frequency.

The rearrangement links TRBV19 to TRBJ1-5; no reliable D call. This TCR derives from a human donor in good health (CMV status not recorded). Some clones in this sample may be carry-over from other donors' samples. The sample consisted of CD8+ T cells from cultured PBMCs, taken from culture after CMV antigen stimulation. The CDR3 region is CASSPVFPGHQPQHF. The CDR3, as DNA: TGTGCCAGTAGTCCCGTTTTTCCAGGACATCAGCCCCAGCATTTT.